These 23 T cell receptor beta chains were sequenced from one sample in a study of molecular identifiers for immune sequencing clone quantification. TCRdb redid the calling of the PCR reads with MiXCR, one entry per CDR3 protein. The table includes some 65,000 distinct CDR3 sequences, around a sixth detected once. Sequenced input: naive CD8+ T cells from blood, with Jurkat cell RNA spiked in. Subset here: FACS-sorted CD8+CD4-CCR7+CD45RA+ naive T cells. These receptors all come from a human donor in good health. Some libraries in this study had Jurkat cell RNA spiked in.

This clonotype was counted ten times or more. This chain links TRBV9 with TRBJ2-3; no definite D call. V was trimmed by 0 bases and J by 1 base, leaving 15 bases between them. Germline V CDR1 and CDR2: SGDLS, YYNGEE. The CDR3 is 17 residues long. CDR3 loop: CASSVAGSIFRTDTQYF. CDR3 sequence (DNA): TGTGCCAGCAGCGTAGCGGGCTCAATCTTCCGCACAGATACGCAGTATTTT.

V and J are TRBV9 and TRBJ1-5; TRBD1 might be the D (5 bases). Germline lookup yields CDR1 SGDLS and CDR2 YYNGEE. With 4 bases removed from V and 1 base from J, the gap between germline ends came to 12 bases. The CDR3 spans 15 residues. The CDR3 DNA sequence: TGTGCCAGCAGCCCTACTGGGGGGAGCAATCAGCCCCAGCATTTT. Its translation: CASSPTGGSNQPQHF.

In this sample, this clonotype turned up many times. In nucleotides, the CDR3 is TGCAGTGCTTTATATGGCTACACCTTC. This translates into CSALYGYTF. The chain is built from TRBV20-1 and TRBJ1-2; the D is unclear. CDR1 is DFQATT, CDR2 SNEGSKA, per germline (reference sequence). V was trimmed by 5 bases and J by 5 bases, leaving 3 bases between them. The CDR3 is 9 amino acids.

This clonotype was seen many times. The chain combines TRBV30 with TRBJ1-5, with TRBD1 matching over 9 bases. CDR3 size: 15 residues. V lost 8 bases and J lost 0; bases outside the gene matches: 8. Germline lookup yields CDR1 GTSNPN and CDR2 SVGIG (reference sequence). CDR3 sequence reads: CAGSTGGNSNQPQHF. Written as DNA, the CDR3 is TGTGCCGGCTCGACAGGGGGTAATAGCAATCAGCCCCAGCATTTT.

In its sample, this clonotype was seen many times. The V and J genes are TRBV6-2 or TRBV6-3 and TRBJ2-1; 7 bases are a match to TRBD2. The CDR3 is 18 amino acids. V trimming: 0 bases; J trimming: 2 bases; junction bases outside the gene matches: 10. Germline V lookup: CDR1 MNHEY, CDR2 SVGEGT. The CDR3 region is CASSYSMEAAGAYNEQFF. Here the CDR3 DNA reads TGTGCCAGCAGTTACTCGATGGAGGCGGCGGGAGCCTACAATGAGCAGTTCTTC.

A note on this clonotype: This clone may be a read error of a much larger clone one base away. The rearrangement joins TRBV3-1 to TRBJ1-6; TRBD1 aligns across 8 bases. Germline V gene lookup returns CDR1 LGHDT and CDR2 YNNKEL (reference sequence). CDR3 length: 16 residues. Germline trimming cut 3 bases from V and 11 bases from J; bases unmatched to any gene: 12. CDR3 protein: CASSHTGTGSNPPLHF. CDR3 DNA sequence: TGTGCCAGCAGCCACACCGGGACAGGTTCGAATCCACCCCTCCACTTT. Filled out from reference TRBV3-1 and TRBJ1-6, the complete variable domain reads DTAVSQTPKYLVTQMGNDKSIKCEQNLGHDTMYWYKQDSKKFLKIMFSYNNKELIINETVPNRFSPKSPDKAHLNLHINSLELGDSAVYFCASSHTGTGSNPPLHFGNGTRLTVT.

This chain joins TRBV24-1 and TRBJ2-2; D might be TRBD1 (5 bases). There are 14 residues in the CDR3. V was pared by 5 bases and J by 6 bases, with 12 bases between. CDR1 is KGHDR, CDR2 SFDVKD, per germline. Written as DNA, the CDR3 is TGTGCCACCAGTGCCCTGCCAGGGTCCGGGGAGCTGTTTTTT. It translates to CATSALPGSGELFF.

The sample holds many counts of this clonotype. The genes are TRBV24-1 and TRBJ2-1, with D tentatively TRBD2 (6 bases). V lost 4 bases, J lost 8 bases, and 20 bases lay in between. In germline, CDR1 is KGHDR, CDR2 SFDVKD. CDR3 size: 16 residues. In nucleotides, the CDR3 is TGTGCCACCAGTGACAATGACGGAGGACTACAATATGAGCAGTTCTTC. Its translation is CATSDNDGGLQYEQFF.

This clonotype was seen repeatedly, ten times or more. The chain carries TRBV14 and TRBJ2-1, with 14 bases that match TRBD2. This CDR3 has 18 amino acids. Trimming cost V 1 base and J 7 bases; bases outside gene matches: 9. In germline, CDR1 is SGHDN, CDR2 FVKESK. The CDR3 sequence is CASSQVSGLAGAPNEQFF. In nucleotides, the CDR3 is TGTGCCAGCAGCCAAGTCTCGGGACTAGCGGGAGCCCCGAATGAGCAGTTCTTC.

A single count supports this clonotype. At one end, the junction sequence differs from germline, possibly due to a read error. This chain connects TRBV20-1 to TRBJ1-3; D call uncertain. The CDR3 is made up of 17 amino acids. In germline, CDR1 is DFQATT, CDR2 SNEGSKA (reference sequence). In nucleotides, the CDR3 is TGCAGTGCTAGAGATATCTTGGCACCAGACTCTGGAAACACCGTATATTTT. It is translated as CSARDILAPDSGNTVYF.

The V and J genes are TRBV28 and TRBJ2-7; D remains unclear. V was trimmed by 2 bases and J by 1 base, leaving 9 bases between them. The germline CDR1 and CDR2 sequences are MDHEN and SYDVKM. The CDR3 extends over 14 amino acids. Here the CDR3 reads CASSLGQNSYEQYF. In DNA, the CDR3 is TGTGCCAGCAGTTTAGGTCAGAATTCCTACGAGCAGTACTTC.

This clonotype was counted at least ten times. The gene calls are TRBV20-1 and TRBJ2-7; D is uncertain. The V end lost 6 bases, the J end lost 0 bases, and 12 bases lay between the germline ends. The CDR3 loop spans 13 amino acids. Per the germline V gene, CDR1 is DFQATT and CDR2 is SNEGSKA (reference sequence). CDR3 sequence: CSAPESYSYEQYF. In DNA form, the CDR3 reads TGCAGTGCCCCGGAGTCATACTCCTACGAGCAGTACTTC.

The rearrangement uses TRBV28 and TRBJ2-1, with D unclear. The germline V and J ends were trimmed by 3 bases and 2 bases, with 11 bases remaining between them. The CDR3 runs to 15 residues. Germline V gene sequence: CDR1 MDHEN, CDR2 SYDVKM. This CDR3 reads CASSLNELTYNEQFF. The CDR3 DNA follows: TGTGCCAGCAGTTTGAACGAGCTTACCTACAATGAGCAGTTCTTC.

This clonotype was seen repeatedly, ten times or more. The chain employs TRBV4-1 and TRBJ2-7; possibly TRBD2 for D (6 bases). The germline gives CDR1 MGHRA, CDR2 YSYEKL. V was clipped by 3 bases and J by 0 bases, with 15 bases between them. The CDR3 has 16 amino acids. The CDR3, as DNA: TGCGCCAGCAGCCAGAGAATAGCGGAGGCCTCCTACGAGCAGTACTTC. As protein: CASSQRIAEASYEQYF.

In this sample, this clonotype turned up many times. The V gene is TRBV13, the J gene TRBJ2-6; D is unresolved. CDR3 size: 15 residues. Trimming cost V 2 bases and J 0 bases, with 5 bases left between them. The V gene's germline CDR1 is PRHDT and CDR2 FYEKMQ (reference sequence). The CDR3 DNA sequence: TGTGCCAGCAGCTTATCAGGCTCTGGGGCCAACGTCCTGACTTTC. This translates into CASSLSGSGANVLTF.

On this clonotype itself: A read error may explain this, as a much larger clone is one base away. V gene TRBV2 combines with J gene TRBJ2-7; 7 bases map to TRBD1. V lost 6 bases, J lost 3 bases, and 11 bases stayed unmatched. The CDR3 contains 15 residues. Germline V gene lookup returns CDR1 SNHLY and CDR2 FYNNEI. CDR3 loop: CASRENRGIGYEQYF. DNA of the CDR3: TGTGCCAGCAGGGAAAACAGGGGTATAGGCTACGAGCAGTACTTC.

This clonotype was picked up many times. The chain combines TRBV3-1 with TRBJ2-1, with D tentatively TRBD1 or TRBD2 (5 bases each). Germline lookup yields CDR1 LGHDT and CDR2 YNNKEL (reference sequence). The CDR3 has 17 residues. Trimming left V 4 bases short and J 3 bases short, with 19 bases between. CDR3 DNA: TGTGCCAGCAGCCCTCGTTCGATCGGGACGATCTACAATGAGCAGTTCTTC. It yields the protein CASSPRSIGTIYNEQFF.

Details on this clonotype: A read error may be the cause here, since a much bigger clone is one base away. The chain combines TRBV28 with TRBJ2-5; 11 nucleotides match TRBD2. After removal of 8 bases from V and 5 bases from J, the junction contained 13 bases not matched to a gene. Germline V CDR1 and CDR2: MDHEN, SYDVKM. The CDR3 spans 16 residues. CDR3: CASGIGSGREGETQYF. CDR3 in DNA: TGTGCCAGCGGGATCGGTAGCGGGAGGGAAGGGGAGACCCAGTACTTC.

In its sample, this clonotype was seen many times. The rearrangement links TRBV9 to TRBJ2-7; 7 nucleotides align to TRBD2. The germline V gene encodes CDR1 SGDLS and CDR2 YYNGEE. V was clipped by 3 bases and J by 5 bases; unmatched bases: 5. The CDR3 length is 13 residues. The CDR3 sequence is CASSAGLVNEQYF. CDR3 DNA: TGTGCCAGCAGCGCAGGACTAGTCAACGAGCAGTACTTC. Together with reference TRBV9 and TRBJ2-7, the CDR3 gives the full variable domain: DSGVTQTPKHLITATGQRVTLRCSPRSGDLSVYWYQQSLDQGLQFLIQYYNGEERAKGNILERFSAQQFPDLHSELNLSSLELGDSALYFCASSAGLVNEQYFGPGTRLTVT.

As concerns this clonotype: One base away lies a much larger clone, so this may be a sequencing read error. The V and J genes are TRBV4-1 and TRBJ2-1, with unresolved D. V shed 4 bases and J shed 8 bases, with 9 bases lying between them. CDR3 length: 12 residues. Germline V CDR1 and CDR2: MGHRA, YSYEKL. The CDR3 DNA reads TGCGCCAGCAGCCGAGCGTCCCATGAGCAGTTCTTC. It specifies CASSRASHEQFF.

Only a few counts were recorded for this clonotype. Here the CDR3 reads CASSPHKVAVYGYTF. The CDR3 DNA reads TGTGCCAGCAGCCCTCATAAGGTAGCGGTCTATGGCTACACCTTC. The V and J genes are TRBV12-3 or TRBV12-4 and TRBJ1-2, with unresolved D. With 6 bases removed from V and 4 bases from J, the gap between germline ends came to 18 bases. The CDR3 totals 15 residues.

Ten or more counts support this clonotype. This sequence joins TRBV28 and TRBJ1-1, with a weak D call TRBD1 (5 bases). CDR1 MDHEN and CDR2 SYDVKM come from the germline V gene. V lost 8 bases to trimming and J lost 0 bases, with 16 bases between them. CDR3 size: 15 residues. CDR3 DNA: TGTGCCAGCCAGACAGCCCCTTACCTGAACACTGAAGCTTTCTTT. Translation: CASQTAPYLNTEAFF.

There are many counts of this clonotype. The V and J genes are TRBV7-9 and TRBJ1-1; 9 positions match TRBD1. Trimming at V came to 0 bases and at J to 1 base, leaving 9 bases not matched to a gene. The CDR3 length is 18 residues. Looked up from germline, CDR1 is SEHNR and CDR2 is FQNEAQ (reference sequence). The CDR3 is CASSLAGTGQSGNTEAFF. For the CDR3, the DNA is TGTGCCAGCAGCTTAGCGGGGACAGGGCAATCCGGGAACACTGAAGCTTTCTTT. The full variable domain, with the rest looked up from reference TRBV7-9 and TRBJ1-1, is DTGVSQNPRHKITKRGQNVTFRCDPISEHNRLYWYRQTLGQGPEFLTYFQNEAQLEKSRLLSDRFSAERPKGSFSTLEIQRTEQGDSAMYLCASSLAGTGQSGNTEAFFGQGTRLTVV.